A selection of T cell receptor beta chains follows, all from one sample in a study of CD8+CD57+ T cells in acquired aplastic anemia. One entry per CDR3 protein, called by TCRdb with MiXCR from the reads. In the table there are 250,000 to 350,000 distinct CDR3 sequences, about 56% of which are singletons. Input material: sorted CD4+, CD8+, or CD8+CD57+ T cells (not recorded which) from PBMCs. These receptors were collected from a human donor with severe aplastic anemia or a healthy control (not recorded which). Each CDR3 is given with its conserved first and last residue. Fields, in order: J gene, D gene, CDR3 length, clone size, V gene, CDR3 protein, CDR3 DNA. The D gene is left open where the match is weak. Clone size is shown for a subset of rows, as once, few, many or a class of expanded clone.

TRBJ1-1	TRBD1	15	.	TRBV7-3	CASVPGTELNTEAFF	TGTGCCAGCGTTCCCGGGACAGAATTGAACACTGAAGCTTTCTTT
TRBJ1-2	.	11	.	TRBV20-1	CSASLGYGYTF	TGCAGTGCTAGTTTAGGCTATGGCTACACCTTC
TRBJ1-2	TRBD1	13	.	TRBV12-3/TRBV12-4	CASSLRQGLGYTF	TGTGCCAGCAGTCTACGACAGGGACTTGGCTACACCTTC
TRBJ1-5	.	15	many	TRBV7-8	CASSLSGGPNQPQHF	TGTGCCAGCAGCTTAAGCGGGGGTCCCAATCAGCCCCAGCATTTT
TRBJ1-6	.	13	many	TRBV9	CASSPREGSPLHF	TGTGCCAGCAGCCCCAGGGAAGGTTCACCCCTCCACTTT
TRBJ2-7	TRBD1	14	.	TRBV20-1	CSASRDRGPYEQYF	TGCAGTGCTTCCAGGGACAGGGGACCCTACGAGCAGTACTTC
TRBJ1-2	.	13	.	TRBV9	CASSALDMNGYTF	TGTGCCAGCAGCGCACTCGACATGAATGGCTACACCTTC
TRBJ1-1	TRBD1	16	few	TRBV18	CASSPPTGGMNTEAFF	TGTGCCAGCTCACCACCTACAGGGGGAATGAACACTGAAGCTTTCTTT
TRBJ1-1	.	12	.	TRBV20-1	CSARESDTEAFF	TGCAGTGCTAGAGAGTCGGATACTGAAGCTTTCTTT
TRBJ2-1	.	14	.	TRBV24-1	CATSDFSASNEQFF	TGTGCCACCAGTGATTTTTCGGCAAGCAATGAGCAGTTCTTC
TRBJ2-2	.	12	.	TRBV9	CASSLVAIPPYF	TGTGCCAGCAGCTTAGTGGCCATACCGCCCTATTTT
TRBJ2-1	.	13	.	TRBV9	CASSVLFYNGQFF	TGTGCCAGCAGCGTGTTGTTCTACAATGGGCAGTTCTTC
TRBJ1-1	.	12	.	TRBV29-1	CSAGGQNTEAFF	TGCAGCGCCGGGGGGCAGAACACTGAAGCTTTCTTT
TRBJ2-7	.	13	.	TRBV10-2	CASSGGHIYEQYF	TGCGCCAGCAGTGGCGGACATATCTACGAGCAGTACTTC
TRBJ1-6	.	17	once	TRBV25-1	CASSESRQLQDNSPLHF	TGTGCCAGCAGTGAATCCCGGCAGCTTCAAGATAATTCACCCCTCCACTTT
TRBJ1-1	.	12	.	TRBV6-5	CASSEKTRQAFF	TGTGCCAGCAGTGAGAAAACGAGGCAAGCTTTCTTT
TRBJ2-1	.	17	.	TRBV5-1	CASSLALAGPSYNEQFF	TGCGCCAGCAGCTTGGCCTTGGCGGGGCCCTCCTACAATGAGCAGTTCTTC
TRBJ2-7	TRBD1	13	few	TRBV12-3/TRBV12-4	CASTLGGTGQRYF	TGTGCCAGCACCCTAGGTGGGACAGGGCAACGGTACTTC
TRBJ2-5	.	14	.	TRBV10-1	CASSERPKQETQYF	TGCGCCAGCAGTGAGAGACCAAAACAAGAGACCCAGTACTTC
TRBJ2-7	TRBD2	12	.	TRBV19	CASRGVASEQYF	TGTGCCAGTCGGGGGGTGGCGAGCGAGCAGTACTTC
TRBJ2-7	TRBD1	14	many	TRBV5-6	CASSGRDSSYEQYF	TGTGCCAGCAGCGGCCGGGACAGCTCCTACGAGCAGTACTTC
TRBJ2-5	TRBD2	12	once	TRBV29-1	CSVKRDWETQYF	TGCAGCGTCAAGCGGGATTGGGAGACCCAGTACTTC
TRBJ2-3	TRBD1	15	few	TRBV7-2	CASSSGQGQRDTQYF	TGTGCCAGCAGCTCCGGACAGGGTCAAAGGGATACGCAGTATTTT
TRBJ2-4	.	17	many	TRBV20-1	CSAAWLANDIAKNIQYF	TGCAGTGCAGCGTGGCTAGCGAACGATATAGCCAAAAACATTCAGTACTTC
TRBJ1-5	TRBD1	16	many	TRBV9	CASSGGQGRENRPQHF	TGTGCCAGCAGCGGGGGACAGGGGAGAGAGAATCGGCCCCAGCATTTT
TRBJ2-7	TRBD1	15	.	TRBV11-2	CASSHSAGGNYEQYF	TGTGCCAGCAGCCATAGTGCAGGGGGTAACTACGAGCAGTACTTC
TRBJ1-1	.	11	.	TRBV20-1	CSARDYAGAFF	TGCAGTGCTAGAGATTACGCAGGGGCTTTCTTT
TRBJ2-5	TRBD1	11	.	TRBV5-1	CASRPTGDQYF	TGCGCCAGCAGGCCGACAGGGGACCAGTACTTC
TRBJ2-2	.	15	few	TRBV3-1	CASSQDLAGPGELFF	TGTGCCAGCAGCCAAGATTTGGCCGGGCCCGGGGAGCTGTTTTTT
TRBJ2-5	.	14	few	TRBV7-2	CASSLSQGRETQYF	TGTGCCAGCAGCTTAAGTCAGGGGCGAGAGACCCAGTACTTC
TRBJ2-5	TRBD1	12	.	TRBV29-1	CSVGDSQETQYF	TGCAGCGTTGGGGACAGCCAAGAGACCCAGTACTTC
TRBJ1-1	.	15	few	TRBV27	CASSLYGGGTTEAFF	TGTGCCAGCAGTTTATATGGAGGGGGAACCACTGAAGCTTTCTTT
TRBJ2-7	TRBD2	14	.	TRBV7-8	CASSRVGGGREQYF	TGTGCCAGCAGCCGCGTCGGGGGGGGCAGGGAGCAGTACTTC
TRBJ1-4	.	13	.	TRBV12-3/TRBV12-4	CASSLALVEKLFF	TGTGCCAGCAGTTTAGCGCTCGTGGAAAAACTGTTTTTT
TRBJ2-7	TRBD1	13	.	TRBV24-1	CATLQGFQSGQYF	TGTGCCACCTTACAGGGGTTTCAGAGCGGGCAGTACTTC
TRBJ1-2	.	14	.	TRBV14	CASSQDATFYGYTF	TGTGCCAGCAGCCAAGATGCGACATTCTATGGCTACACCTTC
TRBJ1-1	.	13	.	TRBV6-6	CATPEGMNTEAFF	TGTGCCACCCCGGAGGGGATGAACACTGAAGCTTTCTTT
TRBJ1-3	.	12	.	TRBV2	CASSNNGNTIYF	TGTGCCAGCAGCAACAACGGAAACACCATATATTTT